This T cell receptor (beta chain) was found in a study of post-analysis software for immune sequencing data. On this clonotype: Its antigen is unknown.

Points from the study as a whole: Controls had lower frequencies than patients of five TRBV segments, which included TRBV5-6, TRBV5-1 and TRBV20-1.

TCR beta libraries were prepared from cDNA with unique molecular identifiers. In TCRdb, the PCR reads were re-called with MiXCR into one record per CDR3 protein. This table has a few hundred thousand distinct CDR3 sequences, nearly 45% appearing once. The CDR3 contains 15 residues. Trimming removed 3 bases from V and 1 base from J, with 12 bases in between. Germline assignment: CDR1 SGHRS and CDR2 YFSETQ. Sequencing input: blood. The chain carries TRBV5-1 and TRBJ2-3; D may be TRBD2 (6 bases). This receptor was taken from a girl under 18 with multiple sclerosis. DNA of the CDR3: TGCGCCAGCAGCTCCCGGGGAGGTGGCACAGATACGCAGTATTTT. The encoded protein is CASSSRGGGTDTQYF. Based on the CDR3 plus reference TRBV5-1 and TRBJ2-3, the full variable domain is KAGVTQTPRYLIKTRGQQVTLSCSPISGHRSVSWYQQTPGQGLQFLFEYFSETQRNKGNFPGRFSGRQFSNSRSEMNVSTLELGDSALYLCASSSRGGGTDTQYFGPGTRLTVL.